This TCR beta chain was sequenced for a study of T cell responses to AZD1222 COVID-19 vaccine. Sequencing used immunoSEQ multiplex PCR; TCRdb keeps in-frame clones, though not all of them. The sample includes about 140,000 clones, over 85% of them seen just once. The clonotype was recovered from an adult in good health. The sample in question was peripheral blood, obtained on day 0 of AZD1222 vaccination.

The CDR3 DNA sequence: TGTGCCAGCAGCCAAGACCAAGCTGAAAAACTGTTTTTT. Amino acids: CASSQDQAEKLFF. The rearrangement links TRBV7-2 to TRBJ1-4; D is uncertain. V lost 5 bases, J lost 7 bases, and 11 bases lay in between. The CDR3 spans 13 residues. Looked up from germline, CDR1 is SGHTA and CDR2 is FQGNSA.